These 12 T cell receptor beta chains were all obtained from the same sample, sequenced in a study of multiple sclerosis patients with progressive multifocal leukoencephalopathy. Time point reported: approximately 12 months of natalizumab therapy. Using immunoSEQ multiplex PCR, the repertoire was profiled, and TCRdb retains in-frame clones only, with some absent. The top ten hold about 1.3% of the sample, which has around 30,000 clones, roughly 90% seen once. Sequencing was performed on PBMCs, taken from a patient treated with natalizumab. All receptors come from a human donor with multiple sclerosis.

The V call is TRBV5-1, the J call TRBJ1-1; possibly TRBD1 for D (5 bases). The CDR3 has 13 amino acids. V dropped 0 bases and J dropped 7 bases, with 10 bases sitting between them. CDR1 and CDR2 from the germline V gene are SGHRS and YFSETQ. CDR3 sequence (DNA): TGCGCCAGCAGCTTGGGTCAGGGAGGTGAAGCTTTCTTT. It codes for CASSLGQGGEAFF.

This clone is a singleton in its sample. The V and J genes are TRBV7-9 and TRBJ2-5; D tentatively reads TRBD1 or TRBD2 (5 bases each). V lost 4 bases and J lost 2, with 17 bases in between. This CDR3 contains 16 residues. Germline-derived CDR1 and CDR2 are SEHNR and FQNEAQ (reference sequence). For the CDR3, the DNA is TGTGCCAGCAGCTCGGTGCCCCTTGGGGGTCAAGAGACCCAGTACTTC. Translating gives CASSSVPLGGQETQYF.

The chain combines TRBV10-3 with TRBJ2-2; 8 bases map to TRBD2. This CDR3 has 15 residues. Germline V gene data show CDR1 as ENHRY and CDR2 as SYGVKD. Unmatched junction bases numbered 2, after V lost 4 bases and J lost 1 base. The CDR3 reads CAISVSGMNTGELFF. CDR3 DNA: TGTGCCATCAGTGTTAGCGGGATGAACACCGGGGAGCTGTTTTTT.

The chain uses TRBV14 and TRBJ2-2, with TRBD1 matching 8 bases. Germline lookup yields CDR1 SGHDN and CDR2 FVKESK. Trimming removed 3 bases from V and 9 bases from J; junction bases left unmatched: 6. This CDR3 is built from 14 residues. The CDR3 loop is CASSHDRGRRELFF. CDR3 DNA: TGTGCCAGCAGCCACGACAGGGGCCGCAGGGAGCTGTTTTTT. Variable domain in full (rest from reference TRBV14 and TRBJ2-2): EAGVTQFPSHSVIEKGQTVTLRCDPISGHDNLYWYRRVMGKEIKFLLHFVKESKQDESGMPNNRFLAERTGGTYSTLKVQPAELEDSGVYFCASSHDRGRRELFFGEGSRLTVL.

The count of this clone is one. The V and J genes are TRBV9 and TRBJ2-7, with D hard to call. Germline CDR1 reads SGDLS; CDR2 reads YYNGEE. Trimming took off 2 bases at V and 0 bases at J, with 9 bases between the two ends. The CDR3 spans 14 residues. In DNA form, the CDR3 reads TGTGCCAGCAGCGTCACGACCAGCTCCTACGAGCAGTACTTC. The encoded protein is CASSVTTSSYEQYF.

The chain carries TRBV7-6 and TRBJ2-5, with TRBD2 identical over 9 bases. TRBJ2-7 matches the DNA end more closely, so the J call is doubtful. The CDR3 runs 17 residues. The germline gives CDR1 SGHVS, CDR2 FNYEAQ. The CDR3 DNA is TGTGCCAGCAGCTTAGGGAGCGGGGGGACCAGCTCCTACGAGCAGTACTTC. Protein sequence: CASSLGSGGTSSYEQYF.

This clone has only one observation. The chain joins TRBV9 to TRBJ1-6, with 7 bases identical to TRBD1. The CDR3 runs to 18 residues. CDR1 is SGDLS, CDR2 YYNGEE, per germline. After removal of 0 bases from V and 11 bases from J, the junction contained 17 bases not matched to a gene. The CDR3 DNA sequence: TGTGCCAGCAGCGTAGCGGGCCCCGGAGGGACAGATCTCCCACCCCTCCACTTT. Translating gives CASSVAGPGGTDLPPLHF.

The chain joins TRBV6-1 to TRBJ2-7; 11 bases are shared with TRBD1. The CDR3 length is 14 residues. V lost 6 bases, J lost 2 bases, and 3 bases stayed unmatched. Germline V gene data show CDR1 as MNHNS and CDR2 as SASEGT. CDR3 DNA sequence: TGTGCCAGCAGAACGGGACAGGGGGCCTACGAGCAGTACTTC. It is translated as CASRTGQGAYEQYF.

The chain carries TRBV7-2 and TRBJ2-6, with 8 bases fitting TRBD1. In germline, CDR1 is SGHTA, CDR2 FQGNSA. The junction had 6 bases not matched to a gene; V was cut back by 1 base and J by 1 base. This CDR3 comprises 18 residues. The CDR3, as DNA: TGTGCCAGCAGCTTAGTTGGGACAGGCTCGTCTGGGGCCAACGTCCTGACTTTC. Amino acids: CASSLVGTGSSGANVLTF.

The chain links TRBV6-4 to TRBJ1-1; no clear D. This CDR3 has 13 amino acids. Trimming stripped 5 bases from V and 3 bases from J, with 10 bases between. The germline CDR1 and CDR2 sequences are MRHNA and SNTAGT. CDR3 region: CASSMTGDTEAFF. CDR3 DNA: TGTGCCAGCAGTATGACCGGTGACACTGAAGCTTTCTTT.

A few counts support this clone. The chain links TRBV28 to TRBJ2-3; D gene unclear. The CDR3 is made up of 16 amino acids. Trimming left V 2 bases short and J 0 bases short, with 12 bases between. Germline assignment: CDR1 MDHEN and CDR2 SYDVKM. The CDR3 nucleotides are TGTGCCAGCAGTTTACGACGGAAAACTAGCACAGATACGCAGTATTTT. Translating gives CASSLRRKTSTDTQYF.

This chain connects TRBV9 to TRBJ2-1; D gene ambiguous. Per the germline V gene, CDR1 is SGDLS and CDR2 is YYNGEE. V lost 0 bases to trimming and J lost 5 bases, with 3 bases between them. The CDR3 runs to 12 residues. The CDR3 nucleotides read TGTGCCAGCAGCGTAGCTGACAATGAGCAGTTCTTC. Translation gives CASSVADNEQFF. Based on the CDR3 plus reference TRBV9 and TRBJ2-1, the full variable domain is DSGVTQTPKHLITATGQRVTLRCSPRSGDLSVYWYQQSLDQGLQFLIQYYNGEERAKGNILERFSAQQFPDLHSELNLSSLELGDSALYFCASSVADNEQFFGPGTRLTVL.